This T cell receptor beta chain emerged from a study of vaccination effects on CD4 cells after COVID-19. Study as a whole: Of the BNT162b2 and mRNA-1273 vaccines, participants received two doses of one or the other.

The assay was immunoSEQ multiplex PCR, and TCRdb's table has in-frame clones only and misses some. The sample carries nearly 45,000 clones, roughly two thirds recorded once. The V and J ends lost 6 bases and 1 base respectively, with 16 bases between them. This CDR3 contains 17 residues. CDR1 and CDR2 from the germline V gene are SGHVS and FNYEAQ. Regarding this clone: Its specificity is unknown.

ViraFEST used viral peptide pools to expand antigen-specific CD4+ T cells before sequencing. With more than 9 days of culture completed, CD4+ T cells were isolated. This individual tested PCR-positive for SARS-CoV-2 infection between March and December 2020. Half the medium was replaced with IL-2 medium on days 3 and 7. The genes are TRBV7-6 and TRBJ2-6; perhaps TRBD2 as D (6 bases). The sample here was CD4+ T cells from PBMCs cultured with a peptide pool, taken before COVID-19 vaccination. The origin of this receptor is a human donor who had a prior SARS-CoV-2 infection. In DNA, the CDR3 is TGTGCCAGCAGACCACGCGGGAAAGGGTCTGGGGCCAACGTCCTGACTTTC. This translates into CASRPRGKGSGANVLTF.